What follows are 5 T cell receptor beta chains derived from one specimen sequenced in a study of T cell responses to AZD1222 COVID-19 vaccine. Repertoires were generated with immunoSEQ multiplex PCR, while TCRdb's copy carries only in-frame clones and drops some. Seen here are about 95,000 clones, less than 90% observed once, and the top ten hold about 3.9%. The sample consisted of peripheral blood, taken on day 0 of AZD1222 vaccination. These receptor sequences come from an adult in good health.

J is TRBJ1-2 and V is TRBV4-1, with D hard to call. The CDR3 is 11 amino acids. V was pared by 4 bases and J by 8 bases, with 8 bases between. CDR1 MGHRA and CDR2 YSYEKL come from the germline V gene. CDR3 protein: CASSREGGYTF. The DNA of the CDR3 is TGCGCCAGCAGCCGGGAAGGCGGCTACACCTTC.

This rearrangement joins TRBV5-8 to TRBJ1-2; the match to TRBD1 covers 7 bases. CDR3 length: 15 amino acids. With V trimmed by 0 bases and J by 2 bases, 4 bases remained unmatched. CDR1 is SGHTS and CDR2 is YDEGEE in the germline V gene. The CDR3: CASSLDGQANYGYTF. DNA for the CDR3: TGTGCCAGCAGCTTGGACGGACAGGCGAACTATGGCTACACCTTC.

The rearrangement links TRBV11-2 to TRBJ1-2; the D is unclear. This CDR3 is built from 13 residues. Germline V gene sequence: CDR1 SGHAT, CDR2 FQNNGV. V was pared by 4 bases and J by 2 bases, with 8 bases between. CDR3 in DNA: TGTGCCAGCAGCTCCATTGGGAACTATGGCTACACCTTC. This codes for CASSSIGNYGYTF.

The V call is TRBV7-9, the J call TRBJ1-2, with 9 bases that match TRBD1. The CDR3 consists of 15 residues. Germline V gives CDR1 SEHNR, CDR2 FQNEAQ (reference sequence). J was trimmed by 8 bases and V by 1 base; bases with no gene match: 8. CDR3 DNA: TGTGCCAGCAGCTTAGTGGGGGACAGGGTGAGAGGCTACACCTTC. Its translation: CASSLVGDRVRGYTF.

The chain combines TRBV7-3 with TRBJ1-1; D is uncertain. Per the germline V gene, CDR1 is SGHTA and CDR2 is FQGTGA. The CDR3 length is 14 residues. Deletions cut 2 bases from V and 1 base from J, with 8 bases between. In DNA form, the CDR3 reads TGTGCCAGCAGCTTAGGCCGACAGAACACTGAAGCTTTCTTT. This codes for CASSLGRQNTEAFF.